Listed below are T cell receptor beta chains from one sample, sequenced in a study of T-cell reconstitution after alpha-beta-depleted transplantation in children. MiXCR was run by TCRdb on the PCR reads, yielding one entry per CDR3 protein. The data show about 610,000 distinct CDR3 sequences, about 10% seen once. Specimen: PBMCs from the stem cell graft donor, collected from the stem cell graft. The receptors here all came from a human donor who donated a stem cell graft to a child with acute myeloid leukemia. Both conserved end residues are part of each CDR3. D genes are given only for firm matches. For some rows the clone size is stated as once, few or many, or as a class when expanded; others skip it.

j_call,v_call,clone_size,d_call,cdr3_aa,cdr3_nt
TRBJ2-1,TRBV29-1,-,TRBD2,CSVALTSAYNEQFF,TGCAGCGTTGCATTGACTAGCGCCTACAATGAGCAGTTCTTC
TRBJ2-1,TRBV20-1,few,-,CCARDPLLFSSYNEQFF,TGCTGTGCTAGAGATCCCCTACTCTTTAGCTCCTACAATGAGCAGTTCTTC
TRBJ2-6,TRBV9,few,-,CASSGSEGGTGANVLTF,TGTGCCAGCAGCGGCTCTGAGGGCGGGACTGGGGCCAACGTCCTGACTTTC
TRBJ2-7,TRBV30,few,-,CAWSSRAQRRGEQYF,TGTGCCTGGAGTTCCCGGGCCCAGAGGCGGGGCGAGCAGTACTTC
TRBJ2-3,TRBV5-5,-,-,CASSLRAITDTQYF,TGTGCCAGCAGCTTGCGCGCCATCACAGATACGCAGTATTTT
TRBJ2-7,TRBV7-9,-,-,CASSLTRDKRAYEQYF,TGTGCCAGCAGCTTAACTCGGGACAAGAGAGCCTACGAGCAGTACTTC
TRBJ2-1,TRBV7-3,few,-,CASSSRVGSYNEQFF,TGTGCCAGCAGCTCACGGGTGGGGTCCTACAATGAGCAGTTCTTC
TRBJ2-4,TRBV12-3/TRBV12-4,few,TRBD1,CASRSGGNIQYF,TGTGCCAGCAGGTCAGGGGGAAACATTCAGTACTTC
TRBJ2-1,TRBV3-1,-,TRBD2,CASSLSGRDNEQFF,TGTGCCAGCAGCCTTAGCGGGAGGGACAATGAGCAGTTCTTC
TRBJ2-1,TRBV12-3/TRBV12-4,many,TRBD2,CASSAFQGGGYNEQFF,TGTGCCAGCAGTGCCTTTCAGGGCGGGGGGTACAATGAGCAGTTCTTC
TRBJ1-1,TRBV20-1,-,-,CSARDRGRGNTEAFF,TGCAGTGCTAGAGACCGGGGCAGGGGAAACACTGAAGCTTTCTTT
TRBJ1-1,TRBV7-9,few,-,CASSSTGPASHTEAFF,TGTGCCAGCAGTTCGACAGGCCCAGCGTCCCACACTGAAGCTTTCTTT
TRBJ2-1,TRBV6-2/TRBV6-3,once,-,CASSNPIHEQFF,TGTGCCAGCAGTAACCCTATCCATGAGCAGTTCTTC
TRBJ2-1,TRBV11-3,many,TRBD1,CASSSPGGYNEQFF,TGTGCCAGCAGCTCTCCAGGGGGTTACAATGAGCAGTTCTTC
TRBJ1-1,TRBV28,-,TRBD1,CASRKGGGGGAFF,TGTGCCAGCAGGAAGGGAGGGGGCGGAGGAGCTTTCTTT
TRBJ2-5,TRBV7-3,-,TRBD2,CASSLVVGGQETQYF,TGTGCCAGCAGCCTAGTGGTGGGAGGGCAGGAGACCCAGTACTTC
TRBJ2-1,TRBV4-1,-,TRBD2,CASSRLGGNEEQFF,TGCGCCAGCAGCCGGTTGGGAGGGAATGAAGAGCAGTTCTTC
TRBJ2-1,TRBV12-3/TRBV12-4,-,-,CASTSGVLDEQFF,TGTGCCAGCACCTCAGGGGTACTCGATGAGCAGTTCTTC
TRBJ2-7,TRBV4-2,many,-,CASSQASLSYEQYF,TGTGCCAGCAGCCAAGCTAGTTTATCCTACGAGCAGTACTTC
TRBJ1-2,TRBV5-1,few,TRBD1,CASQGQGGSYGYTF,TGCGCCAGCCAAGGACAGGGAGGTAGCTATGGCTACACCTTC
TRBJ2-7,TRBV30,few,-,CAWSSGYEQYF,TGTGCCTGGAGCTCCGGTTACGAGCAGTACTTC
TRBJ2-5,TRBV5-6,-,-,CASSLWIKVGETQYF,TGTGCCAGCAGCTTGTGGATCAAGGTTGGAGAGACCCAGTACTTC
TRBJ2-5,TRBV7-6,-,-,CASSAGSTQYF,TGTGCCAGCAGCGCAGGGTCCACCCAGTACTTC
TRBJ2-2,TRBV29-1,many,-,CSLQGDYPGELFF,TGCAGCCTCCAGGGAGACTACCCGGGGGAGCTGTTTTTT
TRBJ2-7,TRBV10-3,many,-,CAISEGADSYEQYF,TGTGCCATCAGTGAGGGGGCGGACTCCTACGAGCAGTACTTC
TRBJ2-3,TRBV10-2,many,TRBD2,CASSESGSMGTQYF,TGCGCCAGCAGTGAAAGCGGGAGTATGGGTACGCAGTATTTT
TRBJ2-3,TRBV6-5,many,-,CASSYLGGGPGDTQYF,TGTGCCAGCAGTTATTTAGGGGGAGGGCCAGGGGATACGCAGTATTTT
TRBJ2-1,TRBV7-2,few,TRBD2,CASSFLDASGSRISSYNEQFF,TGTGCCAGCAGCTTTTTGGATGCTAGCGGGAGCCGAATTAGCTCCTACAATGAGCAGTTCTTC
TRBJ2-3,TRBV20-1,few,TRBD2,CSASDLAGETDTQYF,TGCAGTGCTAGTGACTTAGCGGGAGAAACAGATACGCAGTATTTT
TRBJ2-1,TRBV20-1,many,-,CSARDSRVNEQFF,TGCAGTGCTAGGGACTCTCGGGTGAATGAGCAGTTCTTC
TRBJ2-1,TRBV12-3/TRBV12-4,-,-,CASSFQGLRMDEQFF,TGTGCCAGCAGTTTTCAGGGACTGCGGATGGATGAGCAGTTCTTC
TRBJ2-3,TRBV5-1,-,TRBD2,CASSGGLGTDTQYF,TGCGCCAGCAGCGGAGGACTAGGAACAGATACGCAGTATTTT
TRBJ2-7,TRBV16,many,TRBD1,CASTTSPGQGPRTYEQYF,TGTGCCAGCACCACCTCACCGGGACAGGGCCCGAGGACCTACGAGCAGTACTTC
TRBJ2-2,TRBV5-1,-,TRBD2,CASSSLSSGRMGGELFF,TGCGCCAGCAGCTCCCTGTCGAGCGGGAGGATGGGCGGGGAGCTGTTTTTT
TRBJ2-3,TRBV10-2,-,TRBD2,CASSDARGLAGTDTQYF,TGCGCCAGCAGTGACGCCCGGGGACTAGCGGGCACAGATACGCAGTATTTT
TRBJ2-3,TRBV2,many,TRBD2,CARKRDLTDTQYF,TGTGCCAGAAAGCGGGATCTCACAGATACGCAGTATTTT
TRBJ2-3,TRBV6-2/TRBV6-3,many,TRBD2,CASSPPAGGIPDTQYF,TGTGCCAGCAGCCCCCCTGCGGGAGGCATACCAGATACGCAGTATTTT
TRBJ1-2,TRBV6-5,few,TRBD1,CASSYDAGTGPLVDYGYTF,TGTGCCAGCAGTTACGACGCCGGGACAGGCCCCCTTGTCGACTATGGCTACACCTTC
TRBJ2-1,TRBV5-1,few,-,CASSPGGGWDYNEQFF,TGCGCCAGCAGCCCCGGAGGAGGGTGGGACTACAATGAGCAGTTCTTC
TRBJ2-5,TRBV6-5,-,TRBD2,CASSYLGGGETQYF,TGTGCCAGCAGTTATCTTGGGGGGGGGGAGACCCAGTACTTC
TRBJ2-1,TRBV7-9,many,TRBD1,CASSLADRWDEQFF,TGTGCCAGCAGCTTAGCGGACAGGTGGGATGAGCAGTTCTTC
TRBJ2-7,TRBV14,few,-,CASSQDTSPGQYF,TGTGCCAGCAGCCAAGATACCAGCCCCGGGCAGTACTTC
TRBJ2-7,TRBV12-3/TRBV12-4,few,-,CASSLIIPYEQYF,TGTGCCAGCAGTTTAATAATCCCCTACGAGCAGTACTTC
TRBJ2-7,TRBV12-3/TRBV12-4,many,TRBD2,CASSLGTSVYEQYF,TGTGCCAGCAGTTTGGGGACTAGCGTATACGAGCAGTACTTC
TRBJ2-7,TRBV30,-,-,CAWSRVSYEQYF,TGTGCCTGGTCCAGGGTATCCTACGAGCAGTACTTC
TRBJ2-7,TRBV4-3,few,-,CASSQDFSSATYEQYF,TGCGCCAGCAGCCAAGATTTTTCTAGCGCTACCTACGAGCAGTACTTC
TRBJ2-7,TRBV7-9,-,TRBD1,CASSENPGGEQYF,TGTGCCAGCAGCGAGAACCCAGGGGGCGAGCAGTACTTC
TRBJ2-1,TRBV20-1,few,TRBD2,CSARDGRGTGQQEQFF,TGCAGTGCTAGAGATGGGAGGGGCACGGGTCAGCAAGAACAGTTCTTC